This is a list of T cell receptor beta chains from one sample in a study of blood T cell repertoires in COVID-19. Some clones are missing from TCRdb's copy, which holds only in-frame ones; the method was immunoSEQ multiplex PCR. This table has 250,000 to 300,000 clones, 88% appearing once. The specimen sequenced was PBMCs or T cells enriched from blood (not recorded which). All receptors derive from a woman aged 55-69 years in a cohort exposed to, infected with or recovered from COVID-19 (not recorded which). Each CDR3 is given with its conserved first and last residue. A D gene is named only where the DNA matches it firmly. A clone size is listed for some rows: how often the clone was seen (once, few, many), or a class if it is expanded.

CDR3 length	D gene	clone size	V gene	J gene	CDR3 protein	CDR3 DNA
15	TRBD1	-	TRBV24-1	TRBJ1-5	CATSDRDRDTQPQHF	TGTGCCACCAGTGATCGGGACAGGGACACTCAGCCCCAGCATTTT
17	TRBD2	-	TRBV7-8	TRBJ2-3	CASSPRTSGRATDTQYF	TGTGCCAGCAGCCCCCGGACTAGCGGGAGGGCAACAGATACGCAGTATTTT
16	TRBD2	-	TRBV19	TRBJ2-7	CASSRLLAGGRYEQYF	TGTGCCAGTAGTAGATTACTAGCGGGAGGAAGGTACGAGCAGTACTTC
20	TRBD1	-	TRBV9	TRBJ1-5	CASRKGIPIPDRDSNQPQHF	TGTGCCAGCAGGAAGGGGATCCCAATACCGGACAGGGATAGCAATCAGCCCCAGCATTTT
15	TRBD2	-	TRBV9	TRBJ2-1	CASSVDGTRGLEQFF	TGTGCCAGCAGCGTAGACGGGACTAGGGGATTGGAGCAGTTCTTC
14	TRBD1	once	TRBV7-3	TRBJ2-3	CASSWTGGTDTQYF	TGTGCCAGCAGCTGGACAGGTGGGACAGATACGCAGTATTTT
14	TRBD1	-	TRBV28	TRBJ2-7	CASSWTGESDEQYF	TGTGCCAGCAGTTGGACAGGGGAATCGGACGAGCAGTACTTC
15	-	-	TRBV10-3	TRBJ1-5	CAISDGVYSNQPQHF	TGTGCCATCAGTGACGGGGTTTATAGCAATCAGCCCCAGCATTTT
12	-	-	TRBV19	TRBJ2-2	CASHRGTGELFF	TGTGCCAGCCACCGGGGGACCGGGGAGCTGTTTTTT
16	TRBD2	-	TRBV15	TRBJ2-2	CATSRDLAGVTGELFF	TGTGCCACCAGCAGAGATTTAGCGGGAGTTACCGGGGAGCTGTTTTTT
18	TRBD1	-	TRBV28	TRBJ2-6	CASSQRQGYGAGANVLTF	TGTGCCAGCAGTCAGCGACAGGGGTATGGTGCTGGGGCCAACGTCCTGACTTTC
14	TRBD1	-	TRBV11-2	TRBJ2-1	CASSFGQAPHEQFF	TGTGCCAGCAGCTTTGGACAGGCCCCCCATGAGCAGTTCTTC
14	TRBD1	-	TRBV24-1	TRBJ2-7	CATSDRDRGDEQYF	TGTGCCACCAGTGATCGGGACAGGGGGGACGAGCAGTACTTC
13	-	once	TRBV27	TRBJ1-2	CASSFVGSYGYTF	TGTGCCAGCAGTTTTGTGGGGAGTTATGGCTACACCTTC
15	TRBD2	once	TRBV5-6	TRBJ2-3	CASSSGLAVTDTQYF	TGTGCCAGCAGCTCGGGACTAGCGGTCACAGATACGCAGTATTTT
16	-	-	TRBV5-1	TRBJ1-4	CASSLGTGATNEKLFF	TGCGCCAGCAGCTTGGGGACGGGGGCAACTAATGAAAAACTGTTTTTT
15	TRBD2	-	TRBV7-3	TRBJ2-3	CASSSWGTSTYTQYF	TGTGCCAGCAGCTCTTGGGGGACTAGTACGTATACGCAGTATTTT
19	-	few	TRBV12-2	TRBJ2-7	CASRLSQPGLAMGTYEQYF	TGTGCAAGTCGCTTAAGCCAGCCGGGACTAGCGATGGGAACCTACGAGCAGTACTTC
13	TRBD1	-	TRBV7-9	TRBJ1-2	CASSFGQEGGYTF	TGTGCCAGCAGCTTCGGACAGGAAGGTGGCTACACCTTC
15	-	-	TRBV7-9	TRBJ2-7	CASSPEGLADYEQYF	TGTGCCAGCAGCCCAGAAGGGTTAGCGGACTACGAGCAGTACTTC
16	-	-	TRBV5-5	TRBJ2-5	CASRPGLITLQETQYF	TGTGCCAGCAGGCCGGGACTCATAACGCTCCAAGAGACCCAGTACTTC